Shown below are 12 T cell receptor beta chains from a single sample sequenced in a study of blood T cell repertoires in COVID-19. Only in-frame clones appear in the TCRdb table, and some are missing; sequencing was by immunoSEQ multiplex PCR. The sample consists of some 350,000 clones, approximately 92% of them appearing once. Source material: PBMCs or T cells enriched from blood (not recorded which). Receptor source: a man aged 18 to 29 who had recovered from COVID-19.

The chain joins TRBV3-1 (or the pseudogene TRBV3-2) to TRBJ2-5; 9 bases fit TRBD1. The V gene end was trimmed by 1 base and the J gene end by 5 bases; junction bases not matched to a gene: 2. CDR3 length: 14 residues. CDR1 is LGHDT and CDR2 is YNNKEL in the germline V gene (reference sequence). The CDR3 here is CASSQADRGETQYF. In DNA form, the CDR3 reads TGTGCCAGCAGCCAAGCCGACAGGGGGGAGACCCAGTACTTC.

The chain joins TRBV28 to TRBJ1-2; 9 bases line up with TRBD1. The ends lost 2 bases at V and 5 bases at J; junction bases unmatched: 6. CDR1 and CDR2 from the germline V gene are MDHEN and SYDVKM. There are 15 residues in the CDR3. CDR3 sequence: CASSLGGQGLYGYTF. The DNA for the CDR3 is TGTGCCAGCAGTTTAGGCGGACAGGGGCTGTATGGCTACACCTTC.

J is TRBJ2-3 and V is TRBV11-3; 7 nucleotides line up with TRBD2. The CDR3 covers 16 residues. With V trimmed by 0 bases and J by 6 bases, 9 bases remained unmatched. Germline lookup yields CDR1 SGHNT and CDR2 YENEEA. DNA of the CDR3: TGTGCCAGCAGCTTAGAAGCGGGGCCGGCCCCGGATACGCAGTATTTT. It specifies CASSLEAGPAPDTQYF. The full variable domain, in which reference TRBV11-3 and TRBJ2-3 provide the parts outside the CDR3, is EAGVVQSPRYKIIEKKQPVAFWCNPISGHNTLYWYLQNLGQGPELLIRYENEEAVDDSQLPKDRFSAERLKGVDSTLKIQPAELGDSAVYLCASSLEAGPAPDTQYFGPGTRLTVL.

CDR3 sequence reads: CASSPSLDREDSPLHF. The CDR3 DNA reads TGTGCCAGCAGCCCCTCCCTCGATAGGGAGGATTCACCCCTCCACTTT. The chain combines TRBV5-4 with TRBJ1-6; D gene unclear. The V gene lost 4 bases and the J gene lost 8 bases, with 19 bases spanning the gap. Germline V CDR1 and CDR2: SGHNT, YYREEE (reference sequence). CDR3 size: 16 residues.

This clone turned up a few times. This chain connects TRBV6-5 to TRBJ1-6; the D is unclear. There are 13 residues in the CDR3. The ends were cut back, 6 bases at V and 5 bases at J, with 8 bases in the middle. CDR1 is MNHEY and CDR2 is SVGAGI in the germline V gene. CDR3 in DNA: TGTGCCAGCAGGTACATCGATAATTCACCCCTCCACTTT. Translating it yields CASRYIDNSPLHF.

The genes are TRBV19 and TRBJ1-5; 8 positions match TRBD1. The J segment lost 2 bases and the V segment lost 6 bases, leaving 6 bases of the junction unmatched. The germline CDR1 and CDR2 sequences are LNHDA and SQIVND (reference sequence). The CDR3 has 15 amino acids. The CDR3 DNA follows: TGTGCCAGTAGCCGGACAGGGATCGGCAATCAGCCCCAGCATTTT. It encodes CASSRTGIGNQPQHF.

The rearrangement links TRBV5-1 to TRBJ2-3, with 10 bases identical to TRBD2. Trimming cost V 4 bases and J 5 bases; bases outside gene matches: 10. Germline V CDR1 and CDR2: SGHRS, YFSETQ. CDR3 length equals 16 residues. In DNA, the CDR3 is TGCGCCAGCAGCGTGCGAGCGGGAGGGCCTAAAGATACGCAGTATTTT. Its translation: CASSVRAGGPKDTQYF.

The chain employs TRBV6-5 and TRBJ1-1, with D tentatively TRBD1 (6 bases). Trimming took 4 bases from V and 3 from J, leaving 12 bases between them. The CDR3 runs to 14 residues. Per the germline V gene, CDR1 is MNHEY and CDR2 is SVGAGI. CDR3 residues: CASSLTGIYTEAFF. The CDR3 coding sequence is TGTGCCAGCAGTTTAACAGGGATATACACTGAAGCTTTCTTT.

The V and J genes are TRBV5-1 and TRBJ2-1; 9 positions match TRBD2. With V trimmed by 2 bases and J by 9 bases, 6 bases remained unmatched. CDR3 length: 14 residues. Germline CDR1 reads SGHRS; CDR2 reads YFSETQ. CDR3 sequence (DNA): TGCGCCAGCAGCTTAGGCGGGGGGGCCGGTGAGCAGTTCTTC. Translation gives CASSLGGGAGEQFF.

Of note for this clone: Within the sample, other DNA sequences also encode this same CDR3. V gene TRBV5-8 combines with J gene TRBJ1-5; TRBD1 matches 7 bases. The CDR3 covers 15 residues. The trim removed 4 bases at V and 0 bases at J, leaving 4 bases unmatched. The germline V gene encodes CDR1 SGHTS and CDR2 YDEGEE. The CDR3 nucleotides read TGTGCCAGCAGCCCTGGGACAGTTAGCAATCAGCCCCAGCATTTT. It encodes CASSPGTVSNQPQHF.

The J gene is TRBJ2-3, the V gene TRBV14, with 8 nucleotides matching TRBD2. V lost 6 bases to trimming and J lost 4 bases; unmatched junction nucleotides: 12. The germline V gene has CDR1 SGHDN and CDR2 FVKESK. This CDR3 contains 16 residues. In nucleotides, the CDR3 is TGTGCCAGCAGGCCCTCAGCGGGGGACTTCCCAGATACGCAGTATTTT. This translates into CASRPSAGDFPDTQYF.

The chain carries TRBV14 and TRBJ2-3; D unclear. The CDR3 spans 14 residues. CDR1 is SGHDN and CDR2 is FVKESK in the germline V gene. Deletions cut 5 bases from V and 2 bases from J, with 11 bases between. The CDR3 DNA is TGTGCCAGCAGCTTCGACATTACCACAGATACGCAGTATTTT. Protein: CASSFDITTDTQYF.